The text below deals with one T cell receptor (beta chain). This entry comes from a study of blood T cell repertoires in COVID-19. Across the study: The samples span acute and convalescent COVID-19 from the United States, Italy and Spain. T cells, B-cell-depleted T cells, or PBMCs provided the cDNA or gDNA that served as material.

Original data processing: Estimation of nucleated cell counts was performed using reference gene primer amplification. Sequenced by immunoSEQ multiplex PCR; TCRdb stores in-frame clones only, minus some. The V and J calls and the clone size are those of that table, but D and trimming were determined from the DNA. The repertoire has roughly 170,000 clones, around 82% of them found once; the top ten carry roughly 1.1%. The TCR comes from a man aged 55 to 70 who had recovered from COVID-19. Sequencing was carried out using peripheral blood.

The CDR3 nucleotides read TGTGCCAGCAGCTTAACAGCTACCCAGAACACTGAAGCTTTCTTT. Translated: CASSLTATQNTEAFF. The chain carries TRBV7-8 and TRBJ1-1; no clear D. The V end was cut by 2 bases, the J end by 1 base, with 11 bases between. Germline V gives CDR1 SGHVS, CDR2 FQNEAQ. There are 15 residues in the CDR3.